A selection of T cell receptor beta chains follows, all from one sample in a study of shared clonotypes between healthy human individuals. Produced via immunoSEQ multiplex PCR; TCRdb's table is partial and in-frame only. This table holds about 2.4 million clones, roughly 93% found once. The sequencing sample was made of naive CD4+ T cells from PBMCs. The receptors derive from a man aged 18-30 years in good health. Some clones in this sample may be carry-over from other donors' samples. The CDR3 runs from the conserved cysteine through the conserved F or W. The order of the fields is V gene, J gene, clone size, D gene, CDR3 DNA, CDR3 protein. A D gene is named only where the DNA matches it firmly. The listing skips clone size in some rows; elsewhere it reads once, few, many or a size class.

v_call: TRBV6-1
j_call: TRBJ2-7
clone_size: .
d_call: .
cdr3_nt: TGTGCCAGCAGTCGTGACACCCAAAGAGACGAGCAGTACTTC
cdr3_aa: CASSRDTQRDEQYF

v_call: TRBV9
j_call: TRBJ2-1
clone_size: .
d_call: .
cdr3_nt: TGTGCCAGCAGTCGACAGGTCCCCCGACAAGCCTACTACAATGAGCAGTTCTTC
cdr3_aa: CASSRQVPRQAYYNEQFF

v_call: TRBV2
j_call: TRBJ2-4
clone_size: .
d_call: .
cdr3_nt: TGTGCCAGCAGTGAAGCGCGGCCAAACATTCAGTACTTC
cdr3_aa: CASSEARPNIQYF

v_call: TRBV28
j_call: TRBJ1-5
clone_size: .
d_call: .
cdr3_nt: TGTGCCAGCAGTCCAAGGGTGTCCTATCAGCCCCAGCATTTT
cdr3_aa: CASSPRVSYQPQHF

v_call: TRBV2
j_call: TRBJ2-7
clone_size: .
d_call: .
cdr3_nt: TGTGCCAGCAGGCCCTCGGGGAGAGGCGCCTCGACCTCATATAAGGAGCAGTACTTC
cdr3_aa: CASRPSGRGASTSYKEQYF

v_call: TRBV27
j_call: TRBJ2-1
clone_size: .
d_call: .
cdr3_nt: TGTGCCAGCAGACGAAGTTCCTACAATGAGCAGTTCTTC
cdr3_aa: CASRRSSYNEQFF

v_call: TRBV2
j_call: TRBJ2-1
clone_size: .
d_call: TRBD1
cdr3_nt: TGTGCCAGCAAGGGACAGGGGTACAATGAGCAGTTCTTC
cdr3_aa: CASKGQGYNEQFF

v_call: TRBV28
j_call: TRBJ2-1
clone_size: .
d_call: .
cdr3_nt: TGTGCCAGCAGTTTATTCATCCGGGACCCCTACAATGAGCAGTTCTTC
cdr3_aa: CASSLFIRDPYNEQFF

v_call: TRBV30
j_call: TRBJ2-3
clone_size: .
d_call: .
cdr3_nt: TGTGCCTGGAGTGTACGAGGCGGGAGCACAGATACGCAGTATTTT
cdr3_aa: CAWSVRGGSTDTQYF

v_call: TRBV5-6
j_call: TRBJ1-1
clone_size: .
d_call: .
cdr3_nt: TGTGCCAGCAACCCTATAGACCTCGACGGAGAAGCTTTCTTT
cdr3_aa: CASNPIDLDGEAFF

v_call: TRBV5-8
j_call: TRBJ2-7
clone_size: .
d_call: TRBD2
cdr3_nt: TGTGCCAGCAGCTTGGCTAGCGGGACCTACGAGCAGTACTTC
cdr3_aa: CASSLASGTYEQYF

v_call: TRBV5-6
j_call: TRBJ1-4
clone_size: once
d_call: TRBD1
cdr3_nt: TGTGCCAGCAGCCCCTTCCACAGGGGGGTAAGCCTTGAAAAACTGTTTTTT
cdr3_aa: CASSPFHRGVSLEKLFF